This is a list of T cell receptor beta chains from one sample in a study of blood T cell repertoires in COVID-19. Using immunoSEQ multiplex PCR, the repertoire was profiled, and TCRdb retains in-frame clones only, with some absent. The data show 410,000 or so clones, about 89% seen once. The sample consisted of peripheral blood. Every receptor here comes from a woman aged 35 to 49 with COVID-19, enrolled during active disease. The conserved cysteine and the conserved F or W are not part of the CDR3 here. D genes are given only for firm matches.

D gene,V gene,J gene,CDR3 protein
TRBD2,TRBV11-2,TRBJ2-5,ASSLRGRTETQY
.,TRBV3-1/TRBV3-2,TRBJ2-1,ASSLTGFYNEQF
.,TRBV10-3,TRBJ2-1,ASLDNLGRINEQF
.,TRBV7-9,TRBJ1-1,ASSSKLRGMNTEAF
.,TRBV7-2,TRBJ1-1,ASSSLGLGGTEAF
TRBD1,TRBV3-1/TRBV3-2,TRBJ1-1,ASSQDDRGPATEAF
TRBD1,TRBV10-1,TRBJ2-3,ASSESRTGGTDTQY
.,TRBV6-2/TRBV6-3,TRBJ1-1,ASSYYGPSAGGTEAF
TRBD2,TRBV2,TRBJ2-6,ASTEGLSWGAGGANVLT
TRBD1,TRBV27,TRBJ1-1,ASSLPGQGTTEAF
.,TRBV7-9,TRBJ2-1,ASSLIRLYYNEQF
TRBD1,TRBV5-1,TRBJ2-7,ASGQDRVSYEQY
.,TRBV28,TRBJ2-7,ASSFWGPETAQY
.,TRBV9,TRBJ1-2,ASTEEEGPLYGYT
.,TRBV27,TRBJ1-5,ASSSPNQPQH
.,TRBV9,TRBJ1-1,ASSVAVKNTEAF
TRBD1,TRBV15,TRBJ1-4,ATSTPGQGIRKLF
.,TRBV7-2,TRBJ1-5,ASSRQGNQPQH
TRBD1,TRBV7-3,TRBJ2-5,ASSFNTGQGTETQY
TRBD1,TRBV6-1,TRBJ2-1,ASSGTGTGAYNEQF
.,TRBV7-2,TRBJ1-1,ASSLSRAVTEAF
.,TRBV29-1,TRBJ1-2,SANSLATNYGYT
.,TRBV27,TRBJ1-2,ASSLRSRDGYT
.,TRBV7-9,TRBJ1-3,ASSLDRDLRD
TRBD2,TRBV13,TRBJ2-5,ASSTRLAGRETQY
TRBD2,TRBV9,TRBJ2-5,ASSSRTSGGLKETQY
TRBD1,TRBV5-1,TRBJ2-4,ASSSRDRDIQY
.,TRBV7-9,TRBJ2-7,ASSLAPYEQY
.,TRBV27,TRBJ2-2,ASSARRGNTGELF
.,TRBV10-3,TRBJ1-4,ATAQGENEKLF
.,TRBV7-9,TRBJ1-2,ASSPGFDRTDGYT
.,TRBV7-9,TRBJ1-1,ASSLGSIPEAF
TRBD1,TRBV27,TRBJ2-2,ATTRGDRDTGELF
TRBD2,TRBV7-3,TRBJ2-3,ASSQRLAGGGDTQY
TRBD1,TRBV19,TRBJ1-2,ATRDRVGDGYT
.,TRBV30,TRBJ1-5,AWSALSNQPQH
.,TRBV18,TRBJ2-7,ASSTGSGPYEQY
.,TRBV6-5,TRBJ1-1,ASSRPREGYTEAF
TRBD2,TRBV25-1,TRBJ2-3,ASSDTPLAGRPDTQY
TRBD1,TRBV5-1,TRBJ1-1,ASSRGQGNTEAF
.,TRBV28,TRBJ1-2,ASTGQYGYT
TRBD1,TRBV6-2/TRBV6-3,TRBJ1-5,ASSSLRDRGDYSNQPQH
TRBD1,TRBV19,TRBJ2-7,ASSEKGDRVYEQY
.,TRBV6-2/TRBV6-3,TRBJ2-3,ASSYGELASTDTQY
.,TRBV20-1,TRBJ1-5,SASQRGSGQPQH
TRBD1,TRBV7-3,TRBJ2-3,ASSLRGDRGTDTQY
.,TRBV3-1/TRBV3-2,TRBJ1-2,ASSQEDGLGYT
TRBD1,TRBV7-8,TRBJ2-7,ASSLEGQGYEQY
.,TRBV5-1,TRBJ2-2,ASSLDTGGTGELF
.,TRBV6-4,TRBJ2-2,ASSLRGGTGELF
TRBD1,TRBV27,TRBJ1-3,ASSHKPGQGSGNTIY
TRBD2,TRBV3-1/TRBV3-2,TRBJ2-3,ASSPGLAGYITQY
.,TRBV28,TRBJ1-1,ASSQVNTEAF
TRBD2,TRBV25-1,TRBJ2-7,ASSEVSLAAREQY